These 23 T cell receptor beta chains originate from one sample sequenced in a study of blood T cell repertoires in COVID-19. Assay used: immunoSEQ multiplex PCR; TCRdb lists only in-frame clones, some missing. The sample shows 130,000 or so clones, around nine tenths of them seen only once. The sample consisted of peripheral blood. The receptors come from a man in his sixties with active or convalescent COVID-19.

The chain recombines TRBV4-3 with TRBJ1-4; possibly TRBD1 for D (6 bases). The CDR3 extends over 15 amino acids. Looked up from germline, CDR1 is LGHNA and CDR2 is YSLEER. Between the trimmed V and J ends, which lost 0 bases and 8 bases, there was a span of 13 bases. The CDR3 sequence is CASSQDRSGAEKLFF. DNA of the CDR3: TGCGCCAGCAGCCAAGATCGTTCAGGGGCCGAAAAACTGTTTTTT.

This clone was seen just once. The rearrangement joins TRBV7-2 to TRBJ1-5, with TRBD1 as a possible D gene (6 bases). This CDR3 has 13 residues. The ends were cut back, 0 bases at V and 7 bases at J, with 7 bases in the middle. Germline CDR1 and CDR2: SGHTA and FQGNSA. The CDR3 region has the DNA TGTGCCAGCAGCTTAGCCGACAGGCAGCCCCAGCATTTT. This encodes CASSLADRQPQHF.

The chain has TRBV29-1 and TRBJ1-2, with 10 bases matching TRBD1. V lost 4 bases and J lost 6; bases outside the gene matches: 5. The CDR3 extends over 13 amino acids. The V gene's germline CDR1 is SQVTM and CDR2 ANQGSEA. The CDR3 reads CSVVTGGSDGYTF. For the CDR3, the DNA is TGCAGCGTTGTGACAGGGGGCTCGGATGGCTACACCTTC.

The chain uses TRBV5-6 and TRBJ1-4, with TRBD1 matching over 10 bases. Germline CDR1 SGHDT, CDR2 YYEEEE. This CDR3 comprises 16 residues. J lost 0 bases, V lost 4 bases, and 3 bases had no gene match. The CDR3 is CASSPGTGATNEKLFF. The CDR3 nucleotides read TGTGCCAGCAGCCCCGGGACAGGGGCAACTAATGAAAAACTGTTTTTT.

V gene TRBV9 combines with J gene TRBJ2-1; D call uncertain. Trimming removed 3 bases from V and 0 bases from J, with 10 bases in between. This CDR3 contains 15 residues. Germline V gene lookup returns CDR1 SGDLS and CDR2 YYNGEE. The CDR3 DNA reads TGTGCCAGCAGCGAGAGTCCGAGCTCCTACAATGAGCAGTTCTTC. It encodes CASSESPSSYNEQFF. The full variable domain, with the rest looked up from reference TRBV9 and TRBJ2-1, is DSGVTQTPKHLITATGQRVTLRCSPRSGDLSVYWYQQSLDQGLQFLIQYYNGEERAKGNILERFSAQQFPDLHSELNLSSLELGDSALYFCASSESPSSYNEQFFGPGTRLTVL.

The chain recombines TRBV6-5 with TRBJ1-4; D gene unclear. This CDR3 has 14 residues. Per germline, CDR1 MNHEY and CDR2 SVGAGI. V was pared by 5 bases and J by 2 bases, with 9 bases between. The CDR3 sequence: CASSPGSTNEKLFF. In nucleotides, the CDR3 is TGTGCCAGCAGTCCGGGGTCCACTAATGAAAAACTGTTTTTT.

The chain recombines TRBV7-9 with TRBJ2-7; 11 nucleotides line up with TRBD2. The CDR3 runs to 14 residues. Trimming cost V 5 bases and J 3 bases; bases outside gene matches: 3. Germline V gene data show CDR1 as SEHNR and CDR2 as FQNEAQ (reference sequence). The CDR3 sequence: CASSLTSGNYEQYF. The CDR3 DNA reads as TGTGCCAGCAGCCTGACTAGCGGGAACTACGAGCAGTACTTC.

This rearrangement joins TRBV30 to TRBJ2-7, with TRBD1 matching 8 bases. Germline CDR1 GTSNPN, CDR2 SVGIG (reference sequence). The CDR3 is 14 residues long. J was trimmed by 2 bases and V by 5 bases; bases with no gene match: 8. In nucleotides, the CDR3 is TGTGCCTGGGGTACAGGGGGTCCGGCCTACGAGCAGTACTTC. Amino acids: CAWGTGGPAYEQYF.

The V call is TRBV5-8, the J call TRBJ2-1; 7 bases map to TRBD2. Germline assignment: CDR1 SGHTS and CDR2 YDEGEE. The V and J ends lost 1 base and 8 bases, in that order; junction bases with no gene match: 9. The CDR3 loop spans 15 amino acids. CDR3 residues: CASSLWGGRLDEQFF. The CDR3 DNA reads TGTGCCAGCAGCTTGTGGGGCGGGAGATTGGATGAGCAGTTCTTC.

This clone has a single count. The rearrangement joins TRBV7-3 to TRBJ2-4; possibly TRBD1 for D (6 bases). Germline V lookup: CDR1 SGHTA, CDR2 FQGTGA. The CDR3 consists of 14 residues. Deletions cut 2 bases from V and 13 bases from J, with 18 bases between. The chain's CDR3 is CASSLGPLTGRQYF. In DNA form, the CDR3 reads TGTGCCAGCAGCTTAGGTCCCCTGACAGGCCGACAGTACTTC.

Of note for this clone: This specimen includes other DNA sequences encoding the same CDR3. CDR3 amino acids: CASSQDGGAYNEQFF. The CDR3, as DNA: TGCGCCAGCAGCCAAGACGGGGGGGCCTACAATGAGCAGTTCTTC. V usage is TRBV4-3 and J usage is TRBJ2-1, with 8 bases identical to TRBD2. The trim removed 0 bases at V and 2 bases at J, leaving 0 bases unmatched. Per germline, CDR1 LGHNA and CDR2 YSLEER. CDR3 length: 15 residues.

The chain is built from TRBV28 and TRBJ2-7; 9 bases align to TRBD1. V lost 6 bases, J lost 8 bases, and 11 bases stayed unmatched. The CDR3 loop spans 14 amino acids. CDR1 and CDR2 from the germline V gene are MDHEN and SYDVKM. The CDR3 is CASSRPGQGNQQYF. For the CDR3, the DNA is TGTGCCAGCAGCCGACCGGGACAGGGTAACCAGCAGTACTTC.

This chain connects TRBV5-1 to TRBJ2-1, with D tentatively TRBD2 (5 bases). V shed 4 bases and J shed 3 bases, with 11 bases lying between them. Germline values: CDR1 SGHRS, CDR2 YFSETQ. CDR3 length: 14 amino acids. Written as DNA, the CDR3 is TGCGCCAGCAGCGGTGGGAGATACTACAATGAGCAGTTCTTC. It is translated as CASSGGRYYNEQFF.

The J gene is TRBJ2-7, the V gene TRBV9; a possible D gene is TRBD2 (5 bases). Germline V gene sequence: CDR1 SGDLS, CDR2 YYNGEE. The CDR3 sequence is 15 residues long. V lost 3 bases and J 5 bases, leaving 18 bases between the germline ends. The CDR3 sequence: CASSALIAPRDEQYF. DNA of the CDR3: TGTGCCAGCAGCGCCTTGATAGCGCCGCGGGACGAGCAGTACTTC.

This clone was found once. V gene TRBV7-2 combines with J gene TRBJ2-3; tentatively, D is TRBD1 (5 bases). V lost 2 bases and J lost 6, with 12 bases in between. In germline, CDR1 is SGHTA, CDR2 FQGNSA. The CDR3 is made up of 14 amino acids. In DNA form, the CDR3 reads TGTGCCAGCAGCTTATCAGGGTTTGAGGATACGCAGTATTTT. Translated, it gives CASSLSGFEDTQYF. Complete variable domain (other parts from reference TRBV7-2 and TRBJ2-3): GAGVSQSPSNKVTEKGKDVELRCDPISGHTALYWYRQSLGQGLEFLIYFQGNSAPDKSGLPSDRFSAERTGGSVSTLTIQRTQQEDSAVYLCASSLSGFEDTQYFGPGTRLTVL.

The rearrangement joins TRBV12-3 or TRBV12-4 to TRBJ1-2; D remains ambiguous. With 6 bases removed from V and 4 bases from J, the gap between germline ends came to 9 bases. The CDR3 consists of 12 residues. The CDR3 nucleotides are TGTGCCAGCAGAGACACCTTCTATGGCTACACCTTC. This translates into CASRDTFYGYTF.

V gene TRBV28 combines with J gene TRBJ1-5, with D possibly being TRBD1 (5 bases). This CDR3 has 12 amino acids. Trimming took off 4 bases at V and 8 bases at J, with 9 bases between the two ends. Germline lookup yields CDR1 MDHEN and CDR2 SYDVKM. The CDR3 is CASSWGGEPQHF. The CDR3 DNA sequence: TGTGCCAGCAGTTGGGGGGGGGAGCCCCAGCATTTT.

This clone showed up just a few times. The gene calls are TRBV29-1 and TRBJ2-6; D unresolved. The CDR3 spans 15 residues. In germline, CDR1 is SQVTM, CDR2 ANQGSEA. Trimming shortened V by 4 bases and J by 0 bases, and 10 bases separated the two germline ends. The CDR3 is CSVVERVSGANVLTF. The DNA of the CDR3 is TGCAGCGTTGTGGAACGGGTCTCTGGGGCCAACGTCCTGACTTTC.

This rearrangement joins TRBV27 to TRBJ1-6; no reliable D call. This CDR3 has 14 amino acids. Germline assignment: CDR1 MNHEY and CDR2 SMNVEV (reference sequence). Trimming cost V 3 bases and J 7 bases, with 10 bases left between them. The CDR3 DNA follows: TGTGCCAGCAGTTTGGGCAGTTCAAATTCACCCCTCCACTTT. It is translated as CASSLGSSNSPLHF.

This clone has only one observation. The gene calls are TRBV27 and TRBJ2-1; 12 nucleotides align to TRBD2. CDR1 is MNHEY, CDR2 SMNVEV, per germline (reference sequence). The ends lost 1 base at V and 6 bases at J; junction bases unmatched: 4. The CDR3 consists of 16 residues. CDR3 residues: CASSLWGLAGVNEQFF. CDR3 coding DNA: TGTGCCAGCAGTTTATGGGGACTAGCGGGCGTCAATGAGCAGTTCTTC.

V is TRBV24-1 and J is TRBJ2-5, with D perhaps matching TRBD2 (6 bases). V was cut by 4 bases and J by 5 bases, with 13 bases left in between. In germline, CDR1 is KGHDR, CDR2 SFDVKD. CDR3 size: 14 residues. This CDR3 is CATSDFGSLETQYF. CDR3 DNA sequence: TGTGCCACCAGTGACTTCGGGAGTTTGGAGACCCAGTACTTC.

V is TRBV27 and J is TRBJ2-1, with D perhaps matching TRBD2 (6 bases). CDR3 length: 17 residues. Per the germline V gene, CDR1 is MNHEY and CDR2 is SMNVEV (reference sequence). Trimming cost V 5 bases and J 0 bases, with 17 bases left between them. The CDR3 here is CASSAWAGRVSYNEQFF. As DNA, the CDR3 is TGTGCCAGCAGTGCGTGGGCCGGGAGAGTCTCCTACAATGAGCAGTTCTTC.

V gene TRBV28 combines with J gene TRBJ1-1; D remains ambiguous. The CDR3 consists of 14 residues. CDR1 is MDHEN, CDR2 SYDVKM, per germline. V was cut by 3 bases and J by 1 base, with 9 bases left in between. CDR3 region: CASSLGSGNTEAFF. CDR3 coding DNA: TGTGCCAGCAGTTTGGGCAGCGGGAACACTGAAGCTTTCTTT.